The 19 T cell receptor beta chains below all came from one sample that was sequenced in a study of CD8 T cells in ankylosing spondylitis. Study-level points and caveats: Roughly eight highly homologous variants made up a TCR beta motif that seemed to typify ankylosing spondylitis blood.

These receptors lack a known antigen. MiXCR was run by TCRdb on the 5' RACE reads, yielding one entry per CDR3 protein. The profile shows roughly 440,000 distinct CDR3 sequences, roughly 17% of them singletons. The sequenced sample consisted of blood, either unsorted or a sorted T cell fraction (not recorded which). These TCRs come from a male donor with ankylosing spondylitis.

CDR3 in DNA: TGTGCCAGCAGTGAGGGAGGACAGTCCTACGAGCAGTACTTC. It is translated as CASSEGGQSYEQYF. The chain couples TRBV6-1 to TRBJ2-7, with D perhaps given as TRBD1 or TRBD2 (6 bases each). CDR3 length: 14 residues. The V gene lost 3 bases and the J gene lost 1 base, with 10 bases spanning the gap. Germline V gives CDR1 MNHNS, CDR2 SASEGT.

In this sample, this clonotype turned up a few times. J is TRBJ2-3 and V is TRBV12-3 or TRBV12-4; D may be TRBD2 (6 bases). Trimming removed 3 bases from V and 13 bases from J, with 23 bases in between. The CDR3 is 15 residues long. CDR3 residues: CASSLSGVPGSEEYF. The DNA of the CDR3 is TGTGCCAGCAGTTTGTCGGGGGTCCCAGGATCGGAGGAGTATTTT.

This clonotype turned up a few times. CDR3 protein: CSARGQGVSSYNSPLHF. The CDR3, as DNA: TGCAGTGCTAGGGGACAGGGGGTCAGCTCCTATAATTCACCCCTCCACTTT. The chain recombines TRBV20-1 with TRBJ1-6, with TRBD1 matching over 11 bases. Germline values: CDR1 DFQATT, CDR2 SNEGSKA (reference sequence). This CDR3 has 17 residues. Losses at the gene ends were 3 bases for V and 0 bases for J; bases not matched to a gene: 4.

The sample holds a few counts of this clonotype. The chain has TRBV9 and TRBJ1-2, with 8 bases aligning to TRBD1. Germline V gene sequence: CDR1 SGDLS, CDR2 YYNGEE. The CDR3 is 14 amino acids. J lost 3 bases, V lost 4 bases, and 5 bases had no gene match. The CDR3: CASSPTGEDYGYTF. The CDR3 DNA follows: TGTGCCAGCAGCCCGACAGGGGAGGACTATGGCTACACCTTC.

This clonotype was counted only a few times. V usage is TRBV13 and J usage is TRBJ2-5, with 8 bases identical to TRBD1. The CDR3 is 19 amino acids. V gave up 4 bases and J gave up 2 bases; unmatched junction bases: 18. Per germline, CDR1 PRHDT and CDR2 FYEKMQ (reference sequence). CDR3 protein: CASSWKDRVKVGIQETQYF. CDR3 nucleotide sequence: TGTGCCAGCAGCTGGAAGGACAGGGTGAAAGTGGGGATACAAGAGACCCAGTACTTC.

The chain recombines TRBV18 with TRBJ2-5, with no clear D. Germline V lookup: CDR1 KGHSH, CDR2 LQKENI. Trimming took 1 base from V and 4 from J, leaving 4 bases between them. The CDR3 runs 12 residues. CDR3 nucleotide sequence: TGTGCCAGCTCACCACTGACAGAGACCCAGTACTTC. Its translation: CASSPLTETQYF.

This clonotype was picked up a small number of times. V usage is TRBV15 and J usage is TRBJ2-5; TRBD2 agrees at 8 bases. The germline gives CDR1 LNHNV, CDR2 YYDKDF (reference sequence). The V segment lost 1 base and the J segment 6 bases; nucleotides outside the gene matches: 4. The length of the CDR3 is 14 residues. The CDR3 region is CATSRVGGEQTQYF. DNA for the CDR3: TGTGCCACCAGCAGAGTCGGGGGGGAACAGACCCAGTACTTC.

This clonotype showed up just a few times. The chain recombines TRBV29-1 with TRBJ1-2; no clear D gene. In germline, CDR1 is SQVTM, CDR2 ANQGSEA. This CDR3 is 12 amino acids long. The V gene lost 4 bases and the J gene lost 7 bases, with 13 bases spanning the gap. CDR3 protein: CSVVSPLTGYTF. In nucleotides, the CDR3 is TGCAGCGTTGTGTCCCCCCTGACTGGCTACACCTTC.

The gene calls are TRBV11-2 and TRBJ2-7; 7 nucleotides align to TRBD1. Per the germline V gene, CDR1 is SGHAT and CDR2 is FQNNGV. After removal of 1 base from V and 3 bases from J, the junction contained 15 bases not matched to a gene. CDR3 length: 18 amino acids. The CDR3 spells CASSLVPGDRAYNYEQYF. As DNA, the CDR3 is TGTGCCAGCAGCTTAGTCCCCGGTGACAGGGCCTATAACTACGAGCAGTACTTC.

This clonotype was recorded at least ten times. The V gene is TRBV12-3 or TRBV12-4, the J gene TRBJ1-1; D is possibly TRBD1 (6 bases). This CDR3 region has 14 residues. Trimming cost V 5 bases and J 5 bases, with 15 bases left between them. The CDR3 region is CASSLQGGGTEAFF. The CDR3 region has the DNA TGTGCCAGCAGTCTACAGGGCGGCGGGACTGAAGCTTTCTTT.

The chain uses TRBV11-2 and TRBJ2-2; 8 nucleotides match TRBD2. CDR3 length equals 16 residues. Trimming removed 2 bases from V and 5 bases from J; junction bases left unmatched: 7. Germline V gene lookup returns CDR1 SGHAT and CDR2 FQNNGV. CDR3 region: CASSLLRTGGTGELFF. The CDR3 DNA reads TGTGCCAGCAGCTTACTTCGGACGGGGGGGACCGGGGAGCTGTTTTTT.

The sample holds a few counts of this clonotype. The V and J genes are TRBV30 and TRBJ1-2; D is perhaps TRBD1 (5 bases). The ends were cut back, 2 bases at V and 10 bases at J, with 14 bases in the middle. The CDR3 contains 12 residues. CDR1 and CDR2 from the germline V gene are GTSNPN and SVGIG (reference sequence). This CDR3 reads CAWSHNQGAYTF. CDR3 sequence (DNA): TGTGCCTGGAGTCATAACCAGGGAGCCTACACCTTC.

In its sample, this clonotype was seen a few times. The chain has TRBV29-1 and TRBJ1-2, with D unresolved. This CDR3 comprises 15 residues. Trimming left V 2 bases short and J 5 bases short, with 18 bases between. Looked up from germline, CDR1 is SQVTM and CDR2 is ANQGSEA. The CDR3 coding sequence is TGCAGCGTTGAAAAGAGACAAGGCCTTAGGTATGGCTACACCTTC. Translated: CSVEKRQGLRYGYTF.

This clonotype was detected a few times. This chain's CDR3 is CASSLLDRMGETQYF. The CDR3 DNA sequence: TGTGCCAGCAGTCTCCTGGACAGGATGGGGGAGACCCAGTACTTC. The V and J genes are TRBV28 and TRBJ2-5; 7 bases agree with TRBD1. J gave up 5 bases and V 5 bases, and 11 bases lay outside the gene matches. The germline gives CDR1 MDHEN, CDR2 SYDVKM. The CDR3 has 15 residues.

V usage is TRBV9 and J usage is TRBJ1-6; D not resolved. This CDR3 comprises 16 residues. Trimming pared 4 bases from V and 0 bases from J, leaving 11 bases between. The germline V gene has CDR1 SGDLS and CDR2 YYNGEE. The CDR3 protein is CASSTGRASYNSPLHF. CDR3 nucleotides: TGTGCCAGCAGCACCGGGAGGGCCTCCTATAATTCACCCCTCCACTTT.

This clonotype was observed a few times. V and J are TRBV24-1 and TRBJ2-5, with D perhaps matching TRBD2 (5 bases). The CDR3 is 15 residues long. Germline V lookup: CDR1 KGHDR, CDR2 SFDVKD. Trimming shortened V by 3 bases and J by 4 bases, and 14 bases separated the two germline ends. The CDR3: CATSDATERRETQYF. DNA of the CDR3: TGTGCCACCAGTGATGCTACCGAGCGGAGAGAGACCCAGTACTTC.

The chain joins TRBV7-2 to TRBJ2-1, with D maybe TRBD2 (6 bases). CDR3 size: 13 residues. V lost 3 bases to trimming and J lost 9 bases, with 12 bases between them. The germline V gene has CDR1 SGHTA and CDR2 FQGNSA. The CDR3, as DNA: TGTGCCAGCAGCTTTAGGACTAACATTGAGCAGTTCTTC. It yields the protein CASSFRTNIEQFF.

This clonotype was counted a few times. The chain carries TRBV7-9 and TRBJ1-2; unclear D gene. CDR1 is SEHNR and CDR2 is FQNEAQ in the germline V gene (reference sequence). This CDR3 comprises 14 residues. Trimming cost V 1 base and J 8 bases, with 14 bases left between them. The CDR3 DNA reads TGTGCCAGCAGCTTAGTGGGCAAACTGGAGGGCTACACCTTC. Its translation is CASSLVGKLEGYTF.

This clonotype occurred a few times. This chain joins TRBV7-2 and TRBJ2-7; a possible D gene is TRBD2 (7 bases). This CDR3 region has 14 residues. Trimming pared 5 bases from V and 5 bases from J, leaving 16 bases between. The germline CDR1 and CDR2 sequences are SGHTA and FQGNSA. CDR3 nucleotides: TGTGCCAGCAGCCAGGGGAGGGGGGGCCACGAGCAGTACTTC. Translated: CASSQGRGGHEQYF.